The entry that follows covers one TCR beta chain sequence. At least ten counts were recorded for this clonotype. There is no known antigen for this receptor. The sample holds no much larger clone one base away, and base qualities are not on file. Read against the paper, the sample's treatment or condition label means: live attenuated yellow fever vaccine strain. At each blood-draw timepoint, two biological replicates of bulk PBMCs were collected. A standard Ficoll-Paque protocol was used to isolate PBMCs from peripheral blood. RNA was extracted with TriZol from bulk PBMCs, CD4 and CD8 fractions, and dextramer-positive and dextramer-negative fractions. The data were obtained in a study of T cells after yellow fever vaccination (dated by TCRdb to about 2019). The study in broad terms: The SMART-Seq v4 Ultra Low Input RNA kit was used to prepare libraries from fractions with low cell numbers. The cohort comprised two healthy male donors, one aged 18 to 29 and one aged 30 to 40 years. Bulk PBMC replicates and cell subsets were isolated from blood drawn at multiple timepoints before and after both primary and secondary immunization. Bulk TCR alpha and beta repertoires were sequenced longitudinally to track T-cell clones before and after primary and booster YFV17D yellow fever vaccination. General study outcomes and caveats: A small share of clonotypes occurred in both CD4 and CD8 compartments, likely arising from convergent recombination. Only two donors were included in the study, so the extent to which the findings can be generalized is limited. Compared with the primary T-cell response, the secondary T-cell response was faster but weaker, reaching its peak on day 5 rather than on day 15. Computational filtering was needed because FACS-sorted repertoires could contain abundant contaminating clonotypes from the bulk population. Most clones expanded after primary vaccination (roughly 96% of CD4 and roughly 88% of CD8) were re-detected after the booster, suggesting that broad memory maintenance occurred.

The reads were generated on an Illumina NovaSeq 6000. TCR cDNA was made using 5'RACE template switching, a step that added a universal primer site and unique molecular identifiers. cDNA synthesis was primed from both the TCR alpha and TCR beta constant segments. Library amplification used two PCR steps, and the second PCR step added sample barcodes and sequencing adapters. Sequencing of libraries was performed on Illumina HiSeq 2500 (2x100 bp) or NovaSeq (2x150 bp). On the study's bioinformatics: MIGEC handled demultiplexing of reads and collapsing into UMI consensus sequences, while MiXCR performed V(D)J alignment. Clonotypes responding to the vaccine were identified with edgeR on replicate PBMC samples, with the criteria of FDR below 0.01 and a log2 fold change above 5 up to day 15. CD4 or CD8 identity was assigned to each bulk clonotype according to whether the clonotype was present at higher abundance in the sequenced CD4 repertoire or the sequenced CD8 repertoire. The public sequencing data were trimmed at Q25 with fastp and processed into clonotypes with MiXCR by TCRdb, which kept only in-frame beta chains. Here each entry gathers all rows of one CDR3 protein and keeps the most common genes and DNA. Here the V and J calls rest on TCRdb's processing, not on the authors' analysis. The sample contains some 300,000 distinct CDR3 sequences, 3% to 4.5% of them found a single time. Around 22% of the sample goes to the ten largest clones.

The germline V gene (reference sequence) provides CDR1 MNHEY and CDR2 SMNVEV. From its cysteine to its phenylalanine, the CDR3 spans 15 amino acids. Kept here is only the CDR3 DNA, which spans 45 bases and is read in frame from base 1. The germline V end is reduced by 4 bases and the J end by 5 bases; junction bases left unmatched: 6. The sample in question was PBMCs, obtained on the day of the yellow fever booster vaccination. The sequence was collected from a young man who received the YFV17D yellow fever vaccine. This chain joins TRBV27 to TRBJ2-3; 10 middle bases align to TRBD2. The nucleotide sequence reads TGTGCCAGCAGTTCTCTAGCGGGGGCAATAGATACGCAGTATTTT. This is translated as CASSSLAGAIDTQYF.